Presented here are 28 T cell receptor beta chains from one specimen sequenced in a study of cytotoxic CD8 clonotypes in ibrutinib-treated CLL. Here immunoSEQ multiplex PCR was the method, and the copy in TCRdb shows in-frame clones only, minus some. The repertoire holds about 56,000 clones, 56% seen once, with around 21% in the top ten. The sequencing used PBMCs, collected after 24 months of ibrutinib treatment. These receptors came from a human donor with chronic lymphocytic leukemia.

The rearrangement uses TRBV7-9 and TRBJ2-3; no clear D gene. The CDR3 runs to 15 residues. Germline V gene data show CDR1 as SEHNR and CDR2 as FQNEAQ (reference sequence). Trimming removed 5 bases at V and 0 bases at J, with 12 bases between. In DNA, the CDR3 is TGTGCCAGCAGCGGTGGCTTTTCTAGCACAGATACGCAGTATTTT. Residues: CASSGGFSSTDTQYF.

The chain links TRBV7-2 to TRBJ2-1; the D is unclear. The CDR3 extends over 14 amino acids. The V gene lost 5 bases and the J gene lost 15 bases, with 23 bases spanning the gap. Germline CDR1 reads SGHTA; CDR2 reads FQGNSA. The CDR3 loop reads CASSPPELRPALFF. The CDR3 DNA is TGTGCCAGCAGCCCCCCTGAGTTAAGACCCGCCCTGTTCTTC.

The gene calls are TRBV4-2 and TRBJ2-2, with 7 bases fitting TRBD2. The CDR3 consists of 15 residues. J lost 5 bases, V lost 1 base, and 4 bases had no gene match. Germline V gives CDR1 LGHNA, CDR2 YNFKEQ. In DNA, the CDR3 is TGTGCCAGCAGCCAAGGATGGCGGGGGACCGGGGAGCTGTTTTTT. Its translation is CASSQGWRGTGELFF.

This clone was detected ten times or more. This chain joins TRBV7-2 and TRBJ1-4, with D maybe TRBD1 (6 bases). Germline V gives CDR1 SGHTA, CDR2 FQGNSA. CDR3 size: 13 residues. In DNA, the CDR3 is TGTGCTGGGGGCGGGGGACCCAATGAAAAACTGTTTTTT. Amino acids: CAGGGGPNEKLFF. Variable domain in full (rest from reference TRBV7-2 and TRBJ1-4): GAGVSQSPSNKVTEKGKDVELRCDPISGHTALYWYRQSLGQGLEFLIYFQGNSAPDKSGLPSDRFSAERTGGSVSTLTIQRTQQEDSAVYLCAGGGGPNEKLFFGSGTQLSVL.

The V and J genes are TRBV10-1 and TRBJ2-5; TRBD2 might be the D (7 bases). Per germline, CDR1 WNHNN and CDR2 SYGVQD (reference sequence). Trimming pared 7 bases from V and 5 bases from J, leaving 14 bases between. This CDR3 is 13 amino acids long. The CDR3 DNA is TGCGCCAGCAAGGGGGGGGGCCAGGAGACCCAGTACTTC. Translating gives CASKGGGQETQYF.

This clone was detected only a few times. The chain combines TRBV7-2 with TRBJ2-3; D may correspond to TRBD1 or TRBD2 (5 bases each). The CDR3 totals 18 residues. V lost 1 base and J 1 base, leaving 18 bases between the germline ends. The V gene's germline CDR1 is SGHTA and CDR2 FQGNSA. The CDR3 nucleotides read TGTGCCAGCAGCTTAGGGCCCCCCGGGACGGCGGGCACAGATACGCAGTATTTT. Translating gives CASSLGPPGTAGTDTQYF.

This clone has only a few counts. The CDR3 nucleotides are TGTGCCTCCGGCGGGACCATCACAGATACGCAGTATTTT. Protein product: CASGGTITDTQYF. J is TRBJ2-3 and V is TRBV6-1, with D perhaps TRBD2 (6 bases). Germline lookup yields CDR1 MNHNS and CDR2 SASEGT. Trimming pared 11 bases from V and 2 bases from J, leaving 14 bases between. This CDR3 has 13 amino acids.

This clone occurred a few times. The J gene is TRBJ1-1, the V gene TRBV5-1, with D uncertain. The germline gives CDR1 SGHRS, CDR2 YFSETQ. V gave up 1 base and J gave up 0 bases, with 4 bases separating them. The CDR3 contains 13 residues. The CDR3 region is CASSLQMNTEAFF. CDR3 sequence (DNA): TGCGCCAGCAGCTTGCAGATGAACACTGAAGCTTTCTTT. Filled out from reference TRBV5-1 and TRBJ1-1, the complete variable domain reads KAGVTQTPRYLIKTRGQQVTLSCSPISGHRSVSWYQQTPGQGLQFLFEYFSETQRNKGNFPGRFSGRQFSNSRSEMNVSTLELGDSALYLCASSLQMNTEAFFGQGTRLTVV.

The chain has TRBV5-1 and TRBJ1-4; D is possibly TRBD1 (6 bases). The CDR3 contains 17 residues. V shed 0 bases and J shed 5 bases, with 17 bases lying between them. CDR1 is SGHRS, CDR2 YFSETQ, per germline. CDR3 nucleotide sequence: TGCGCCAGCAGCTTGGCCCGAATGGGACAAAGAAATGAAAAACTGTTTTTT. Encoded protein: CASSLARMGQRNEKLFF.

V is TRBV7-8 and J is TRBJ2-1; TRBD2 aligns across 12 bases. CDR3 length: 16 amino acids. CDR1 SGHVS and CDR2 FQNEAQ come from the germline V gene. J was trimmed by 1 base and V by 8 bases; bases with no gene match: 6. This CDR3 is CASPQGLAGSYNEQFF. CDR3 bases: TGTGCCAGCCCCCAGGGACTAGCGGGTTCCTACAATGAGCAGTTCTTC. Full variable domain (outside the CDR3, taken from reference TRBV7-8 and TRBJ2-1): GAGVSQSPRYKVAKRGQDVALRCDPISGHVSLFWYQQALGQGPEFLTYFQNEAQLDKSGLPSDRFFAERPEGSVSTLKIQRTQQEDSAVYLCASPQGLAGSYNEQFFGPGTRLTVL.

The V call is TRBV6-5, the J call TRBJ2-7; TRBD2 matches at 9 bases. This CDR3 comprises 15 residues. Germline assignment: CDR1 MNHEY and CDR2 SVGAGI. Germline trimming cut 6 bases from V and 0 bases from J; bases unmatched to any gene: 6. CDR3 sequence reads: CASRATSGLSYEQYF. The CDR3 nucleotides read TGTGCCAGCAGAGCGACTAGCGGCCTCTCCTACGAGCAGTACTTC.

By proportion, this clone is medium-sized. The chain carries TRBV28 and TRBJ1-5; a possible D gene is TRBD1 (5 bases). V was clipped by 2 bases and J by 2 bases, with 10 bases between them. CDR3 length: 15 amino acids. Germline values: CDR1 MDHEN, CDR2 SYDVKM. CDR3 in DNA: TGTGCCAGCAGTTTACATAGGGGCGGCAATCAGCCCCAGCATTTT. It is translated as CASSLHRGGNQPQHF.

V is TRBV15 and J is TRBJ2-1; no firm D call. V gave up 0 bases and J gave up 9 bases, with 15 bases separating them. Germline CDR1 and CDR2: LNHNV and YYDKDF (reference sequence). This CDR3 is built from 15 residues. CDR3 coding DNA: TGTGCCACCAGCAGAGAACGGGCTAGTCCGGGTGAGCAGTTCTTC. Its translation is CATSRERASPGEQFF.

V usage is TRBV6-5 and J usage is TRBJ1-5; D remains unclear. V was cut by 2 bases and J by 1 base, with 3 bases left in between. CDR1 and CDR2 (germline): MNHEY, SVGAGI. There are 13 residues in the CDR3. CDR3: CASSYNSNQPQHF. CDR3 DNA: TGTGCCAGCAGTTACAACAGCAATCAGCCCCAGCATTTT.

The chain employs TRBV6-5 and TRBJ1-2; 9 nucleotides match TRBD1. V lost 5 bases to trimming and J lost 4 bases; unmatched junction nucleotides: 5. Germline lookup yields CDR1 MNHEY and CDR2 SVGAGI. CDR3 size: 14 residues. The CDR3 is CASSGDRASYGYTF. CDR3 DNA: TGTGCCAGCAGTGGGGACAGGGCGAGCTATGGCTACACCTTC.

This sequence joins TRBV9 and TRBJ2-5, with TRBD1 matching over 8 bases. V shed 0 bases, J shed 4 bases, and the junction held 5 bases outside the gene matches. Germline V gene sequence: CDR1 SGDLS, CDR2 YYNGEE. The CDR3 has 15 residues. The CDR3 here is CASSVVGQAGETQYF. In nucleotides, the CDR3 is TGTGCCAGCAGCGTAGTGGGACAGGCGGGAGAGACCCAGTACTTC.

The chain carries TRBV6-5 and TRBJ2-3, with D perhaps matching TRBD1 or TRBD2 (5 bases each). The V gene's germline CDR1 is MNHEY and CDR2 SVGAGI. V gave up 2 bases and J gave up 0 bases, with 9 bases separating them. The CDR3 sequence is 15 residues long. The CDR3 DNA sequence: TGTGCCAGCAGTTACCCGGGGCGTAGCACAGATACGCAGTATTTT. It yields the protein CASSYPGRSTDTQYF.

The J gene is TRBJ1-1, the V gene TRBV5-1; possibly TRBD1 for D (6 bases). Germline CDR1 SGHRS, CDR2 YFSETQ. Between the trimmed V and J ends, which lost 5 bases and 1 base, there was a span of 15 bases. This CDR3 has 15 residues. The CDR3 DNA reads TGCGCCAGCAGTTCCCGGGGACAACAGAACACTGAAGCTTTCTTT. This encodes CASSSRGQQNTEAFF. Combining the CDR3 with reference TRBV5-1 and TRBJ1-1 gives the whole variable domain KAGVTQTPRYLIKTRGQQVTLSCSPISGHRSVSWYQQTPGQGLQFLFEYFSETQRNKGNFPGRFSGRQFSNSRSEMNVSTLELGDSALYLCASSSRGQQNTEAFFGQGTRLTVV.

This chain links TRBV7-8 with TRBJ1-2, with D perhaps TRBD1 (5 bases). Per the germline V gene, CDR1 is SGHVS and CDR2 is FQNEAQ. With 1 base removed from V and 10 bases from J, the gap between germline ends came to 10 bases. The CDR3 covers 12 residues. CDR3 in amino acids: CASSLVGRSYTF. The CDR3 region has the DNA TGTGCCAGCAGCTTAGTGGGACGATCCTACACCTTC.

The chain carries TRBV10-3 and TRBJ2-2; 8 nucleotides line up with TRBD2. This CDR3 comprises 18 residues. Trimming cost V 2 bases and J 1 base; bases outside gene matches: 9. The germline V gene has CDR1 ENHRY and CDR2 SYGVKD. CDR3 region: CAISERVSGAGNTGELFF. In DNA form, the CDR3 reads TGTGCCATCAGTGAGAGGGTTAGCGGGGCCGGGAACACCGGGGAGCTGTTTTTT.

This rearrangement joins TRBV5-6 to TRBJ2-7, with unresolved D. There are 12 residues in the CDR3. V lost 2 bases, J lost 4 bases, and 7 bases lay in between. Per the germline V gene, CDR1 is SGHDT and CDR2 is YYEEEE. CDR3 DNA sequence: TGTGCCAGCAGCTTCAACAGTTACGAGCAGTACGTC. Its translation is CASSFNSYEQYV.

The chain carries TRBV4-2 and TRBJ1-5; D gene unclear. This CDR3 contains 17 residues. The germline V and J ends were trimmed by 4 bases and 3 bases, with 19 bases remaining between them. The germline gives CDR1 LGHNA, CDR2 YNFKEQ. The CDR3 nucleotides are TGTGCCAGCAGCCGAGAATCGGGAGCTAGGTCCAATCAGCCCCAGCATTTT. Protein: CASSRESGARSNQPQHF.

This clone was counted only a few times. The chain couples TRBV6-1 to TRBJ2-5, with D unresolved. The CDR3 covers 13 residues. Germline loops: CDR1 MNHNS, CDR2 SASEGT. Trimming removed 8 bases at V and 4 bases at J, with 14 bases between. This CDR3 reads CASQRGLGETQYF. In nucleotides, the CDR3 is TGTGCCAGCCAGAGAGGTTTGGGAGAGACCCAGTACTTC.

DNA for the CDR3: TGCGCCAGCAGCTCGAGCGGGAGGTGGTCCTACAATGAGCAGTTCTTC. Translation: CASSSSGRWSYNEQFF. The genes are TRBV5-1 and TRBJ2-1; 9 nucleotides line up with TRBD2. Trimming at V came to 3 bases and at J to 1 base, leaving 5 bases not matched to a gene. Germline V CDR1 and CDR2: SGHRS, YFSETQ. The CDR3 runs to 16 residues.

V is TRBV7-2 and J is TRBJ1-2; D may be TRBD1 (5 bases). CDR1 and CDR2 (germline): SGHTA, FQGNSA. V was clipped by 6 bases and J by 4 bases, with 12 bases between them. This CDR3 region has 13 residues. For the CDR3, the DNA is TGTGCCAGCAGTTTCCGACAGACCTATGGCTACACCTTC. Encoded protein: CASSFRQTYGYTF.

This clone occurred a few times. CDR3 region: CASSFWTWGSETQYF. The CDR3 nucleotides are TGTGCCAGCAGCTTCTGGACATGGGGGTCGGAGACCCAGTACTTC. The chain employs TRBV5-6 and TRBJ2-5; D may match TRBD1 or TRBD2 (5 bases each). V lost 2 bases and J lost 5, with 16 bases in between. Germline values: CDR1 SGHDT, CDR2 YYEEEE. This CDR3 comprises 15 residues.

V usage is TRBV7-8 and J usage is TRBJ1-4, with TRBD1 as a possible D gene (5 bases). The length of the CDR3 is 12 residues. Per the germline V gene, CDR1 is SGHVS and CDR2 is FQNEAQ. Deletions cut 5 bases from V and 8 bases from J, with 9 bases between. The CDR3 here is CASSLRGEKLFF. CDR3 sequence (DNA): TGTGCCAGCAGCCTCCGGGGCGAAAAACTGTTTTTT.

This rearrangement joins TRBV2 to TRBJ2-7; TRBD1 is a possible D gene (5 bases). CDR1 is SNHLY and CDR2 is FYNNEI in the germline V gene. Trimming cost V 5 bases and J 2 bases, with 13 bases left between them. CDR3 length equals 14 residues. CDR3 region: CASSSHRSTYEQYV. DNA of the CDR3: TGTGCCAGCAGTTCACACAGGAGTACCTACGAGCAGTACGTC.